This TCR beta chain was identified during a study of shared clonotypes between healthy human individuals. Study as a whole: Per donor, CD8 memory used one plate, CD8 naive used two, CD4 memory used three and CD4 naive used three.

It was CD45RO-negative cells, positively selected for CCR7, that made up naive CD8 cells, with terminally differentiated effector memory CD45RA+ cells excluded. In the case of this clone: Antigen specificity is unknown.

General observations from the study: Depth of sequencing was expected to influence donor clonotype sharing. The sharing of 5% to 6.5% of naive CD4 clonotypes was seen across a few donors.

Trimming shortened V by 4 bases and J by 3 bases, and 10 bases separated the two germline ends. In germline, CDR1 is SEHNR, CDR2 FQNEAQ (reference sequence). There are 14 residues in the CDR3. Several immunoSEQ plates received, in even portions, the genomic DNA of each subset. Profiling relied on immunoSEQ multiplex PCR, and the TCRdb table lists in-frame clones only, not all of them. The table has about 680,000 clones, roughly nine tenths seen once. The source material was naive CD8+ T cells sorted from blood. The sequence derives from a man aged 25-45 years in good health. The chain employs TRBV7-9 and TRBJ1-5; D may be TRBD1 (5 bases). CDR3 sequence: CASSSPGYNQPQHF. The CDR3 coding sequence is TGTGCCAGCAGCTCCCCAGGGTACAATCAGCCCCAGCATTTT. Combining the CDR3 with reference TRBV7-9 and TRBJ1-5 gives the whole variable domain DTGVSQNPRHKITKRGQNVTFRCDPISEHNRLYWYRQTLGQGPEFLTYFQNEAQLEKSRLLSDRFSAERPKGSFSTLEIQRTEQGDSAMYLCASSSPGYNQPQHFGDGTRLSIL.